Listed here are 18 T cell receptor beta chains from one sample, sequenced in a study of beta chain features in type 1 diabetes. As every portion of the isolated RNA was reverse transcribed, the sequencing read expressed TCRB transcripts. This table comes from immunoSEQ multiplex PCR, and its TCRdb copy is limited to in-frame clones, with some not included. The table includes around 99,000 clones, 30% to 50% detected once. Sequences were obtained from stem cell memory CD4+ T cells from blood. The receptors derive from a woman under 30 in good health.

This clone has a handful of counts. The gene calls are TRBV28 and TRBJ1-2, with D possibly matching TRBD1 (5 bases). The V gene lost 3 bases and the J gene lost 4 bases, with 9 bases spanning the gap. Germline CDR1 reads MDHEN; CDR2 reads SYDVKM. The CDR3 length is 13 residues. The CDR3 here is CASSFFGGYGYTF. DNA of the CDR3: TGTGCCAGCAGTTTCTTCGGGGGCTATGGCTACACCTTC.

This chain uses TRBV27 with TRBJ2-7; the D gene is possibly TRBD1 (6 bases). The CDR3 has 14 amino acids. The germline V gene encodes CDR1 MNHEY and CDR2 SMNVEV (reference sequence). The ends were cut back, 3 bases at V and 2 bases at J, with 11 bases in the middle. CDR3 residues: CASSFRGEPYEQYF. The CDR3 DNA reads as TGTGCCAGCAGTTTCAGGGGCGAACCCTACGAGCAGTACTTC.

This chain uses TRBV10-1 with TRBJ2-1; 8 nucleotides agree with TRBD2. The length of the CDR3 is 15 residues. Germline V CDR1 and CDR2: WNHNN, SYGVQD (reference sequence). V was clipped by 2 bases and J by 6 bases; unmatched bases: 6. The CDR3: CASSETLAGRNEQFF. CDR3 in DNA: TGCGCCAGCAGTGAGACATTAGCGGGACGCAATGAGCAGTTCTTC.

This clone came up a few times. This chain uses TRBV15 with TRBJ2-1; TRBD2 is a possible D gene (6 bases). The CDR3 length is 14 residues. The germline CDR1 and CDR2 sequences are LNHNV and YYDKDF (reference sequence). V shed 3 bases and J shed 14 bases, with 20 bases lying between them. The CDR3 loop reads CATSSHVTSTEEFF. CDR3 nucleotides: TGTGCCACCAGCAGTCACGTTACTAGCACAGAGGAGTTCTTC.

In its sample, this clone was seen a few times. This rearrangement joins TRBV9 to TRBJ2-7, with D possibly being TRBD2 (6 bases). Germline V gives CDR1 SGDLS, CDR2 YYNGEE. The CDR3 is 15 residues long. Trimming stripped 4 bases from V and 2 bases from J, with 16 bases between. For the CDR3, the DNA is TGTGCCAGCAGCCCCTGGCGGGGCAGGACCTACGAGCAGTACTTC. Its protein product is CASSPWRGRTYEQYF.

This clone has only a few counts. V and J are TRBV9 and TRBJ2-7; TRBD1 aligns across 12 bases. The CDR3 has 15 residues. Germline trimming cut 3 bases from V and 4 bases from J; bases unmatched to any gene: 5. Germline loops: CDR1 SGDLS, CDR2 YYNGEE. CDR3 sequence (DNA): TGTGCCAGCAGCGCCTGGGACAGGGGGCGTTACGAGCAGTACTTC. Its protein is CASSAWDRGRYEQYF.

This clone was seen just once. V and J are TRBV10-3 and TRBJ2-7; D is perhaps TRBD2 (6 bases). The length of the CDR3 is 14 residues. Germline CDR1 and CDR2: ENHRY and SYGVKD. Trimming removed 6 bases from V and 2 bases from J, with 14 bases in between. In nucleotides, the CDR3 is TGTGCCATCAGACTTAGCGGATACACCTACGAGCAGTACTTC. Its protein product is CAIRLSGYTYEQYF.

V usage is TRBV14 and J usage is TRBJ2-5, with 11 positions matching TRBD2. The CDR3 consists of 18 residues. CDR1 SGHDN and CDR2 FVKESK come from the germline V gene. V lost 5 bases to trimming and J lost 6 bases; unmatched junction nucleotides: 17. The CDR3, as DNA: TGTGCCAGCAGCTCGCCCGGGACTAGCGGATTAGAGGAGAAGACCCAGTACTTC. This encodes CASSSPGTSGLEEKTQYF.

This rearrangement joins TRBV30 to TRBJ2-3; weak D call: TRBD1 (5 bases). This CDR3 has 15 residues. Germline lookup yields CDR1 GTSNPN and CDR2 SVGIG (reference sequence). Between the trimmed V and J ends, which lost 5 bases and 5 bases, there was a span of 20 bases. The chain's CDR3 is CAWYNPGHQGDTQYF. The CDR3 nucleotides read TGTGCCTGGTATAACCCCGGGCATCAGGGAGATACGCAGTATTTT.

In this sample, this clone turned up a few times. This chain joins TRBV7-9 and TRBJ1-2, with TRBD1 identical over 8 bases. CDR3 length equals 17 residues. Germline V gene sequence: CDR1 SEHNR, CDR2 FQNEAQ (reference sequence). The junction had 13 bases not matched to a gene; V was cut back by 5 bases and J by 2 bases. The chain's CDR3 is CASSHDGQGKSNYGYTF. The CDR3 nucleotides are TGTGCCAGCAGCCACGACGGACAGGGCAAGTCAAACTATGGCTACACCTTC.

This clone was counted between two and nine times. The gene calls are TRBV7-9 and TRBJ2-1; TRBD2 aligns across 13 bases. V shed 1 base, J shed 10 bases, and the junction held 10 bases outside the gene matches. Germline V gives CDR1 SEHNR, CDR2 FQNEAQ (reference sequence). This CDR3 has 17 amino acids. CDR3 nucleotides: TGTGCCAGCAGCTTAGGGATTGGACTAGCGGGAGTAAGAGAGCAGTTCTTC. Translated: CASSLGIGLAGVREQFF.

The chain carries TRBV28 and TRBJ2-2; 7 bases agree with TRBD2. V gave up 3 bases and J gave up 4 bases; unmatched junction bases: 8. From germline, CDR1 is MDHEN and CDR2 SYDVKM. CDR3 length: 16 residues. CDR3 sequence: CASSFPFSSGTGELFF. CDR3 coding DNA: TGTGCCAGCAGTTTTCCCTTTTCTAGCGGCACCGGGGAGCTGTTTTTT.

This clone was detected only a few times. The chain joins TRBV2 to TRBJ2-1, with 15 bases fitting TRBD2. The J segment lost 10 bases and the V segment lost 8 bases, leaving 9 bases of the junction unmatched. There are 15 residues in the CDR3. The germline V gene encodes CDR1 SNHLY and CDR2 FYNNEI. CDR3 sequence: CASLPGLAGGWEQFF. The CDR3 bases are TGTGCCAGCCTTCCCGGACTAGCGGGAGGGTGGGAGCAGTTCTTC.

This clone appeared once. The genes are TRBV5-1 and TRBJ2-7; D might be TRBD1 (6 bases). Germline V gives CDR1 SGHRS, CDR2 YFSETQ. The CDR3 is made up of 16 amino acids. V dropped 4 bases and J dropped 2 bases, with 19 bases sitting between them. This chain's CDR3 is CASSRGNTGLPYEQYF. CDR3 DNA: TGCGCCAGCAGCCGGGGAAACACAGGGTTACCCTACGAGCAGTACTTC.

The CDR3 DNA sequence: TGTGCCTGGAGTGTGCAGGGAATCTATGGCTACACCTTC. As protein: CAWSVQGIYGYTF. The V and J genes are TRBV30 and TRBJ1-2; perhaps TRBD1 as D (5 bases). The CDR3 extends over 13 amino acids. Germline CDR1 and CDR2: GTSNPN and SVGIG (reference sequence). Trimming took 0 bases from V and 4 from J, leaving 9 bases between them.

V is TRBV6-6 and J is TRBJ2-7, with 9 bases fitting TRBD1. The CDR3 runs 15 residues. The germline V gene encodes CDR1 MNHNY and CDR2 SVGAGI (reference sequence). J lost 5 bases, V lost 4 bases, and 9 bases had no gene match. For the CDR3, the DNA is TGTGCCAGCAGTTCTCCCGGGACAGGGTTCAACGAGCAGTACTTC. Translation: CASSSPGTGFNEQYF.

This chain joins TRBV11-2 and TRBJ2-1; 11 bases map to TRBD1. CDR3 length: 16 residues. Germline values: CDR1 SGHAT, CDR2 FQNNGV. J lost 7 bases, V lost 3 bases, and 8 bases had no gene match. The CDR3: CASSFIRDRGGNEQFF. DNA of the CDR3: TGTGCCAGCAGCTTCATCCGGGACAGGGGGGGAAATGAGCAGTTCTTC.

V usage is TRBV5-1 and J usage is TRBJ2-7, with TRBD1 matching over 9 bases. V lost 3 bases and J lost 5; bases outside the gene matches: 15. This CDR3 contains 17 residues. Germline CDR1 is SGHRS and CDR2 is YFSETQ. The CDR3 coding sequence is TGCGCCAGCAGCTCTGGACAGGGGAGCGGGTCATGGAACGAGCAGTACTTC. This codes for CASSSGQGSGSWNEQYF.